One sample yielded the 18 T cell receptor beta chains listed below, sequenced in a study of post-analysis software for immune sequencing data. The antigens of these receptors remain unknown. Tagging with unique molecular identifiers was a feature of the TCR beta cDNA libraries. From the PCR reads, TCRdb called clonotypes with MiXCR, one entry per CDR3 protein. In the table there are 450,000 to 700,000 distinct CDR3 sequences, roughly 46% of which are singletons. Study observations and caveats: The study found TRBV5-6, TRBV5-1 and TRBV20-1 among about five TRBV segments more frequent in patients than controls.

Sequenced sample: blood. The receptors were sampled from a girl aged 10 to 17 with multiple sclerosis.

The rearrangement links TRBV29-1 to TRBJ2-3, with D possibly TRBD2 on 6 matching bases. The CDR3 consists of 14 residues. V was trimmed by 4 bases and J by 6 bases, leaving 17 bases between them. Germline lookup yields CDR1 SQVTM and CDR2 ANQGSEA. The CDR3: CSVVGGVRPDTQYF. DNA for the CDR3: TGCAGCGTTGTTGGAGGGGTCCGCCCCGATACGCAGTATTTT.

The chain is built from TRBV12-3 or TRBV12-4 and TRBJ2-5; TRBD2 matches at 11 bases. This CDR3 has 17 residues. With 2 bases clipped from V and 2 bases from J, the junction kept 7 bases outside the gene matches. CDR3 nucleotides: TGTGCCAGCAGTTTATTAGCGGGGGGGCCAGGGCAAGAGACCCAGTACTTC. Residues: CASSLLAGGPGQETQYF.

The genes are TRBV7-2 and TRBJ2-5; D may be TRBD1 (6 bases). V shed 5 bases and J shed 4 bases, with 14 bases lying between them. The length of the CDR3 is 14 residues. The germline CDR1 and CDR2 sequences are SGHTA and FQGNSA. DNA for the CDR3: TGTGCCAGCAGCGCGCCGGGACAAAGAGAGACCCAGTACTTC. As protein: CASSAPGQRETQYF.

CDR3 residues: CASSEEGLLGQPQHF. As DNA, the CDR3 is TGTGCCAGCAGTGAAGAGGGCCTCTTGGGGCAGCCCCAGCATTTT. The J gene is TRBJ1-5, the V gene TRBV6-4, with D unclear. This CDR3 comprises 15 residues. V lost 3 bases and J lost 7, with 16 bases in between. CDR1 and CDR2 (germline): MRHNA, SNTAGT.

The chain carries TRBV20-1 and TRBJ2-5; a possible D gene is TRBD2 (6 bases). Germline values: CDR1 DFQATT, CDR2 SNEGSKA (reference sequence). Deletions cut 4 bases from V and 1 base from J, with 16 bases between. This CDR3 is 15 amino acids long. CDR3 in amino acids: CSATLKGEVQETQYF. CDR3 in DNA: TGCAGTGCTACCCTAAAAGGGGAGGTCCAAGAGACCCAGTACTTC.

The chain carries TRBV3-1 and TRBJ2-1, with 8 bases identical to TRBD1. The V segment lost 0 bases and the J segment 6 bases; nucleotides outside the gene matches: 4. Germline-derived CDR1 and CDR2 are LGHDT and YNNKEL (reference sequence). This CDR3 contains 15 residues. The CDR3 loop is CASSQDGQGANEQFF. CDR3 nucleotide sequence: TGTGCCAGCAGCCAAGACGGGCAGGGGGCCAATGAGCAGTTCTTC.

This clonotype was seen more than once but under ten times. V is TRBV5-1 and J is TRBJ2-7; 7 bases line up with TRBD2. This CDR3 spans 15 amino acids. Germline trimming cut 2 bases from V and 3 bases from J; bases unmatched to any gene: 8. CDR1 is SGHRS, CDR2 YFSETQ, per germline. CDR3 coding DNA: TGCGCCAGCAGCTTAACCTCGGGGACTAACTACGAGCAGTACTTC. As protein: CASSLTSGTNYEQYF.

The CDR3 region is CASSYAQDYYEQYF. Here the CDR3 DNA reads TGTGCCAGCAGTTACGCGCAGGACTACTACGAGCAGTACTTC. The rearrangement uses TRBV6-5 and TRBJ2-7; tentative D call: TRBD2 (6 bases). Germline V gene sequence: CDR1 MNHEY, CDR2 SVGAGI. This CDR3 contains 14 residues. V was clipped by 2 bases and J by 3 bases, with 11 bases between them.

In regard to this clonotype: Germline and junction disagree at one end, which may indicate a read error. The chain's CDR3 is CACSYGLLPYGYTF. Written as DNA, the CDR3 is TGTGCCTGCAGTTACGGACTTCTACCCTATGGCTACACCTTC. The chain links TRBV6-5 to TRBJ1-2; D is unclear. The CDR3 consists of 14 residues. Germline CDR1 is MNHEY and CDR2 is SVGAGI.

A remark on this clonotype: The germline gene is not matched at one end of the junction; a read error may be the cause. The chain carries TRBV12-3 or TRBV12-4 and TRBJ2-3; 10 bases map to TRBD2. There are 13 residues in the CDR3. The CDR3 region has the DNA TGTGCCAGCAGTCTAGCGGGGGCAGATATGCAGTATTTT. As protein: CASSLAGADMQYF.

This sequence joins TRBV5-5 and TRBJ1-2; D is undetermined. CDR1 and CDR2 from the germline V gene are SGHKS and YYEKEE (reference sequence). There are 14 residues in the CDR3. Trimming left V 2 bases short and J 2 bases short, with 10 bases between. As DNA, the CDR3 is TGTGCCAGCAGCTTTGCACAGTCAAACTATGGCTACACCTTC. Translated, it gives CASSFAQSNYGYTF.

This chain links TRBV7-9 with TRBJ1-4; D ambiguous. CDR1 SEHNR and CDR2 FQNEAQ come from the germline V gene (reference sequence). V dropped 2 bases and J dropped 8 bases, with 12 bases sitting between them. This CDR3 is built from 14 residues. The DNA for the CDR3 is TGTGCCAGCAGCTTAATAGGAATATCAGAAAAACTGTTTTTT. Protein sequence: CASSLIGISEKLFF.

Points on this clonotype: Its ends do not fully match the called genes, so a read error is possible. This chain links TRBV12-3 or TRBV12-4 with TRBJ1-2, with D unresolved. CDR3 length equals 12 residues. The CDR3 spells CASSLRTFGCTF. DNA of the CDR3: TGTGCCAGCAGTTTACGTACGTTTGGCTGCACCTTC.

J is TRBJ1-1 and V is TRBV10-3; D not resolved. The V and J ends lost 3 bases and 1 base respectively, with 9 bases between them. The CDR3 spans 14 residues. Germline CDR1 and CDR2: ENHRY and SYGVKD. The CDR3 DNA follows: TGTGCCATCAGTGACGGTGGAAAGAACACTGAAGCTTTCTTT. Translation: CAISDGGKNTEAFF.

The rearrangement links TRBV6-5 to TRBJ2-5; D is unresolved. The J call may not be correct, given that the DNA end is closer to TRBJ2-7. Germline V gene data show CDR1 as MNHEY and CDR2 as SVGAGI. The CDR3 totals 13 residues. In DNA, the CDR3 is TGTGCCACCAGAGGACCTCCCGACTACGAGCAGTACTTC. Translation: CATRGPPDYEQYF.

This clonotype was counted only a few times. The chain has TRBV7-3 and TRBJ2-7; unclear D gene. V gave up 3 bases and J gave up 9 bases, with 12 bases separating them. Germline V gives CDR1 SGHTA, CDR2 FQGTGA. This CDR3 is built from 12 residues. As DNA, the CDR3 is TGTGCCAGCAGCTTTAGGACCCACGGGCAGTACTTC. Protein: CASSFRTHGQYF.

This clonotype was seen only a few times. This chain links TRBV6-6 with TRBJ1-1; possibly TRBD1 for D (6 bases). V was trimmed by 5 bases and J by 4 bases, leaving 14 bases between them. CDR1 and CDR2 from the germline V gene are MNHNY and SVGAGI (reference sequence). CDR3 size: 14 residues. The CDR3 reads CASSPTGAGTEAFF. DNA for the CDR3: TGTGCCAGCAGTCCCACGGGGGCTGGCACTGAAGCTTTCTTT.

The chain has TRBV6-5 and TRBJ2-3; D is possibly TRBD2 (6 bases). With 2 bases removed from V and 4 bases from J, the gap between germline ends came to 22 bases. The CDR3 has 18 amino acids. Germline V CDR1 and CDR2: MNHEY, SVGAGI. CDR3 DNA sequence: TGTGCCAGCAGTTACCTGCCACGGGACCGCGGGATTGCAGATACGCAGTATTTT. Encoded protein: CASSYLPRDRGIADTQYF.